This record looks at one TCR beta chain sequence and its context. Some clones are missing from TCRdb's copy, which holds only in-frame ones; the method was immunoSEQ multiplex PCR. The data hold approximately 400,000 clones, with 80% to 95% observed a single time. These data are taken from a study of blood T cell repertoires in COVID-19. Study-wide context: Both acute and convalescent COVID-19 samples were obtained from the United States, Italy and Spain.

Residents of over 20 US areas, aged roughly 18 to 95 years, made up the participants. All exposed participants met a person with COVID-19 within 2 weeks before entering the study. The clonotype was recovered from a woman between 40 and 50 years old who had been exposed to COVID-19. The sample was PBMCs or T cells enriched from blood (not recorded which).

The CDR3 bases are TGTGCCAGCACCCCCGGGGTAGCGAACACTGAAGCTTTCTTT. Translation: CASTPGVANTEAFF. The chain joins TRBV2 to TRBJ1-1; D is unresolved. The CDR3 is made up of 14 amino acids. V lost 7 bases and J 1 base, leaving 13 bases between the germline ends. Germline V gene data show CDR1 as SNHLY and CDR2 as FYNNEI.